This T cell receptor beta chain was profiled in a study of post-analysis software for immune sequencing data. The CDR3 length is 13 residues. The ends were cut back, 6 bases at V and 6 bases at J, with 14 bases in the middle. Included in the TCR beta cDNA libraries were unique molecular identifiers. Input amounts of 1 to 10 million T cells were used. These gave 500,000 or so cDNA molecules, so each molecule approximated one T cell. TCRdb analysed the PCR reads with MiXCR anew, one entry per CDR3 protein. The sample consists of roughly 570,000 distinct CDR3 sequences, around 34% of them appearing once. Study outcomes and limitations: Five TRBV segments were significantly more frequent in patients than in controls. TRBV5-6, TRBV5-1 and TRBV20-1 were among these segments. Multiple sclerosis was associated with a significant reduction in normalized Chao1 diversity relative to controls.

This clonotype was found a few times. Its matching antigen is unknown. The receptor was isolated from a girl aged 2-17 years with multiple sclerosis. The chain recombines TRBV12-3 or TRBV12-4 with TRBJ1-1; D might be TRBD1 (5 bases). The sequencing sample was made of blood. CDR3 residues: CASSTRGVPEAFF. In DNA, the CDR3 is TGTGCCAGCAGCACGCGGGGGGTTCCTGAAGCTTTCTTT.